These T cell receptor beta chains were read from a single sample in a study of blood T cell repertoires in COVID-19. The protocol was immunoSEQ multiplex PCR, while the TCRdb copy is restricted to in-frame clones and leaves out a portion. The sample has roughly 45,000 clones, 85% to 95% seen once; the top ten hold about 1%. Sequencing was done on a sample of peripheral blood. Receptor source: a man between 60 and 75 years old with COVID-19, enrolled during active disease. Each CDR3 is given with its conserved first and last residue. D genes are given only for firm matches. The size of a clone is reported for some rows only, either as once, few or many, or as a class for expanded clones.

CDR3aa,CDR3nt,v_gene,j_gene,d_gene,abundance
CASSLGRAPGGYTF,TGCGCCAGCAGCTTGGGAAGGGCACCGGGGGGCTACACCTTC,TRBV5-1,TRBJ1-2,-,-
CASSKAMTGVTQYF,TGTGCCAGCAGCAAAGCCATGACGGGAGTTACGCAGTATTTT,TRBV21-1,TRBJ2-3,-,-
CASSRTGTSDSYEQYF,TGCGCCAGCAGTCGAACCGGGACTAGCGACTCCTACGAGCAGTACTTC,TRBV10-2,TRBJ2-7,TRBD2,-
CASSHPQGAKNIQYF,TGCGCCAGCAGCCACCCACAGGGAGCCAAAAACATTCAGTACTTC,TRBV4-1,TRBJ2-4,-,-
CASSWTGNGELFF,TGTGCCAGCAGTTGGACAGGGAACGGGGAGCTGTTTTTT,TRBV12-3/TRBV12-4,TRBJ2-2,TRBD1,-
CASSIPRDSRNTEAFF,TGTGCCAGTAGTATCCCAAGGGACAGCCGGAACACTGAAGCTTTCTTT,TRBV19,TRBJ1-1,TRBD1,-
CASSRMTSGSPTQYF,TGCGCCAGCAGCCGAATGACTAGCGGGAGCCCTACGCAGTATTTT,TRBV5-1,TRBJ2-3,TRBD2,-
CASSARQLMNTEAFF,TGTGCCAGCAGCGCCCGACAGCTAATGAACACTGAAGCTTTCTTT,TRBV2,TRBJ1-1,-,-
CASSSGSPPPYF,TGTGCCAGCAGTTCGGGGAGCCCCCCCCCGTATTTT,TRBV28,TRBJ2-3,-,once
CASSLSGNSNQPQHF,TGTGCCAGCAGTTTGTCAGGGAATAGCAATCAGCCCCAGCATTTT,TRBV2,TRBJ1-5,-,-
CASSPQGASTEAFF,TGTGCCAGCTCACCCCAGGGGGCTAGCACTGAAGCTTTCTTT,TRBV18,TRBJ1-1,TRBD1,-
CAWSVDTHSPLHF,TGTGCCTGGAGTGTGGACACGCATTCACCCCTCCACTTT,TRBV30,TRBJ1-6,-,-
CASSSTSVWSSYNEQFF,TGTGCCAGCAGCTCGACGTCCGTGTGGAGCTCCTACAATGAGCAGTTCTTC,TRBV5-6,TRBJ2-1,-,-
CASSGLAGETQYF,TGTGCCAGCAGTGGGCTAGCGGGAGAGACCCAGTACTTC,TRBV2,TRBJ2-5,TRBD2,-
CASSSRQGSTGELFF,TGCGCCAGCAGCTCACGACAGGGATCCACCGGGGAGCTGTTTTTT,TRBV5-1,TRBJ2-2,TRBD1,-
CASSMDGQFMNTEAFF,TGCGCCAGCAGCATGGACGGACAGTTCATGAACACTGAAGCTTTCTTT,TRBV5-1,TRBJ1-1,-,-
CATSSGPPRNTIYF,TGTGCCACCAGCAGCGGCCCCCCGCGGAACACCATATATTTT,TRBV15,TRBJ1-3,-,-
CASRGEAGELFF,TGTGCCAGCCGCGGGGAGGCCGGGGAGCTGTTTTTT,TRBV7-3,TRBJ2-2,-,-
CASGLPQGPSYEQYF,TGTGCTAGTGGTTTGCCCCAGGGGCCCTCCTACGAGCAGTACTTC,TRBV12-5,TRBJ2-7,-,-
CASSTAKGAGDTQYF,TGTGCCAGTAGTACCGCCAAGGGGGCGGGAGATACGCAGTATTTT,TRBV19,TRBJ2-3,TRBD1,-
CASSFWGGGGSTDTQYF,TGTGCCAGCAGCTTCTGGGGTGGCGGGGGAAGCACAGATACGCAGTATTTT,TRBV7-3,TRBJ2-3,TRBD2,-
CASSLSRGGNTIYF,TGTGCCAGCAGTTTATCCAGGGGAGGAAACACCATATATTTT,TRBV28,TRBJ1-3,-,-